This entry concerns a single T cell receptor beta chain. Its antigen remains unidentified. The PCR ran on 60 Vbeta and 13 Jbeta primers. TCRdb's table, derived via immunoSEQ multiplex PCR, lists solely in-frame clones and lacks some. The sample shows about 160,000 clones, 86% of them seen only once. This entry comes from a study of cytomegalovirus exposure and HLA in healthy donors. Study outcomes and limitations: Earlier results showed most TCR beta V segments being productive about 90% or about 30% of the time.

The CDR3 is 15 residues long. V shed 5 bases and J 2 bases; nucleotides not matched to a gene: 8. Germline CDR1 SGHTA, CDR2 FQGNSA. This sequence joins TRBV7-2 and TRBJ2-7; 8 bases agree with TRBD2. This sequence was found in a young woman in good health and CMV-seronegative. Input material: PBMCs. The CDR3 region is CASSPGGVIPYEQYF. CDR3 nucleotide sequence: TGTGCCAGCAGCCCGGGGGGGGTTATCCCCTACGAGCAGTACTTC.